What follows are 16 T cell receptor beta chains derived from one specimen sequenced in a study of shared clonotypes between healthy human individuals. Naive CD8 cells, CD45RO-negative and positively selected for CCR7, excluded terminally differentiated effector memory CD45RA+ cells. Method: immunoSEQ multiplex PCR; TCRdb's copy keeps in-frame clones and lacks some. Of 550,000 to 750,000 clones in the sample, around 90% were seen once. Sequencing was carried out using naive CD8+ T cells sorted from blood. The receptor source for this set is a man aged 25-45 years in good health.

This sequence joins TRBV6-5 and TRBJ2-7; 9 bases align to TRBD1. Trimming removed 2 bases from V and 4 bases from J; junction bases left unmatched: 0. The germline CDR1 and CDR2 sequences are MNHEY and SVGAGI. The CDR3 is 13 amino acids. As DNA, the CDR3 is TGTGCCAGCAGTTACGACAGGGGGTACGAGCAGTACTTC. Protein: CASSYDRGYEQYF.

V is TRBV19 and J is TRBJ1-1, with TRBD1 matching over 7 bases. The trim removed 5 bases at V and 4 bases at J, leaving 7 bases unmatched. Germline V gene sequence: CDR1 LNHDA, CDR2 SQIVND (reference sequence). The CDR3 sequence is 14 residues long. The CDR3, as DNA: TGTGCCAGTAGTCACCAGGGGGATGGCACTGAAGCTTTCTTT. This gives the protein CASSHQGDGTEAFF.

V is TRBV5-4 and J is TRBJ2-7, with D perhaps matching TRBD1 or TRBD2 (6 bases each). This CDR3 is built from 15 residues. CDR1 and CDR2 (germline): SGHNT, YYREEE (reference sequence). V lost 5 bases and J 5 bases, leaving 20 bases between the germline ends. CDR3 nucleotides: TGTGCCAGCAGGGCGAAGGGGGGCAGGGAGGACGAGCAGTACTTC. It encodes CASRAKGGREDEQYF.

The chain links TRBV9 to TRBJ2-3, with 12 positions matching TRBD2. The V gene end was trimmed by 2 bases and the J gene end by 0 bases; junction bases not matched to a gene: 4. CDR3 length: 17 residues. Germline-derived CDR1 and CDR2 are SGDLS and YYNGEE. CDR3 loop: CASSVTSGRTSTDTQYF. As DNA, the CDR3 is TGTGCCAGCAGCGTCACTAGCGGGAGGACTAGCACAGATACGCAGTATTTT.

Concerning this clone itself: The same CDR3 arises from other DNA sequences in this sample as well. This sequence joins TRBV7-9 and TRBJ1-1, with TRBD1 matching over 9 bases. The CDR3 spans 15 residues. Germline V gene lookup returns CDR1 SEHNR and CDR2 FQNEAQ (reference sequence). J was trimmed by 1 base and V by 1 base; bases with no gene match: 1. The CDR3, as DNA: TGTGCCAGCAGCTTAGGACAGGGGGGGAACACTGAAGCTTTCTTT. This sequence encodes CASSLGQGGNTEAFF.

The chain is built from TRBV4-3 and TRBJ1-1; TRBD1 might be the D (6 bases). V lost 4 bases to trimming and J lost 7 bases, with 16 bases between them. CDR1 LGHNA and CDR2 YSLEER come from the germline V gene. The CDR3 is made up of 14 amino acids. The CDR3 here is CASSPKGGWVEAFF. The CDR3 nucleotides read TGCGCCAGCAGCCCCAAAGGGGGTTGGGTTGAAGCTTTCTTT.

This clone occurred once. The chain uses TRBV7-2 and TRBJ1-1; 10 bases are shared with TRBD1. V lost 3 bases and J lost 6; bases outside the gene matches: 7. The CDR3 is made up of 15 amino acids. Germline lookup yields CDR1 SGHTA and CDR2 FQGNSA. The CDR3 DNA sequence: TGTGCCAGCAGCTTGTCCGGGACAGGGGTTCCTGAAGCTTTCTTT. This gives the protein CASSLSGTGVPEAFF.

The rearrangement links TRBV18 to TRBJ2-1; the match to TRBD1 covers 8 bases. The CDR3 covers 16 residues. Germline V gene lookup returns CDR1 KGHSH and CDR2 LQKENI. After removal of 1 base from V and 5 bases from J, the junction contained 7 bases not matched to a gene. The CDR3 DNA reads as TGTGCCAGCTCACCACTCAGGACAGGGAGCCACAATGAGCAGTTCTTC. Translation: CASSPLRTGSHNEQFF.

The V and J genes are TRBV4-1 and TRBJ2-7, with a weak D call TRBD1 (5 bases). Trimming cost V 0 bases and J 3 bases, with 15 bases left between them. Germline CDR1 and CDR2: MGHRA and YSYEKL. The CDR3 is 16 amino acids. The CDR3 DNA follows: TGCGCCAGCAGCCAAGAGGATGCAGGGCTTATCTACGAGCAGTACTTC. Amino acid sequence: CASSQEDAGLIYEQYF.

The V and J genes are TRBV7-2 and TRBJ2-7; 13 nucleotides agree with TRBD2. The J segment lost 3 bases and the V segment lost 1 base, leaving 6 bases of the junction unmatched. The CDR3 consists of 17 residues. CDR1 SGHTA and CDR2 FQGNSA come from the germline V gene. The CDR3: CASSLGLAGGLGYEQYF. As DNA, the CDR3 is TGTGCCAGCAGCTTAGGACTAGCGGGAGGCCTCGGCTACGAGCAGTACTTC.

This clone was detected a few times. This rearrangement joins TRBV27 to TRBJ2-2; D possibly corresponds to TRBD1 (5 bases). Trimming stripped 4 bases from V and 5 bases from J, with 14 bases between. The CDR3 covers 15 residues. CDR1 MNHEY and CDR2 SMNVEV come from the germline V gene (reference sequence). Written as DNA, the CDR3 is TGTGCCAGCAGTTCCCGGCAGGGATTTACCGGGGAGCTGTTTTTT. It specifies CASSSRQGFTGELFF.

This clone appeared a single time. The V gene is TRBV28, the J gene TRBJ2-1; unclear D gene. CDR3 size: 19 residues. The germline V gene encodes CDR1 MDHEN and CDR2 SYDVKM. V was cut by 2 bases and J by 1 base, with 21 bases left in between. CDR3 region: CASSLPTTNRARSYNEQFF. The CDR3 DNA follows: TGTGCCAGCAGTTTACCCACTACTAATAGAGCGAGATCCTACAATGAGCAGTTCTTC.

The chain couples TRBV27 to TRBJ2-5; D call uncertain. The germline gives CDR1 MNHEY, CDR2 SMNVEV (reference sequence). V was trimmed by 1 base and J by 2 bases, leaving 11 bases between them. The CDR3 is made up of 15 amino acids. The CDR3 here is CASSLFPTTQETQYF. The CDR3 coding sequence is TGTGCCAGCAGTTTATTCCCGACCACACAAGAGACCCAGTACTTC.

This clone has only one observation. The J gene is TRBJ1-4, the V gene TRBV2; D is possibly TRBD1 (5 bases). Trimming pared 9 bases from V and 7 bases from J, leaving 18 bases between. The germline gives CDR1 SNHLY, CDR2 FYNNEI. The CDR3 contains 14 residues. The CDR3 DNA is TGTGCCAGTAACACCGGGCTAGGGGTTGAAAAACTGTTTTTT. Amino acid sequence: CASNTGLGVEKLFF. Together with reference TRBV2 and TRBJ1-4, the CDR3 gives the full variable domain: EPEVTQTPSHQVTQMGQEVILRCVPISNHLYFYWYRQILGQKVEFLVSFYNNEISEKSEIFDDQFSVERPDGSNFTLKIRSTKLEDSAMYFCASNTGLGVEKLFFGSGTQLSVL.

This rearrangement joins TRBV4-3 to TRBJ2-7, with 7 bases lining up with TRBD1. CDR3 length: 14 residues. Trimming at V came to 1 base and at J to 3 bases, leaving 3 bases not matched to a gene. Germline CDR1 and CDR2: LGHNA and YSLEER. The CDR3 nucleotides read TGCGCCAGCAGCCAAGGACAGGGAAACTACGAGCAGTACTTC. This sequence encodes CASSQGQGNYEQYF.

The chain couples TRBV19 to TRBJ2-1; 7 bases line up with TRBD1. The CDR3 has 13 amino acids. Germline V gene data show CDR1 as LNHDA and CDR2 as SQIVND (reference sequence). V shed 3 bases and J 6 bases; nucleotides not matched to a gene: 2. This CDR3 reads CASSMTGLNEQFF. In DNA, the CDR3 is TGTGCCAGTAGTATGACAGGGCTCAATGAGCAGTTCTTC.